This T cell receptor (beta chain) appears in the sequencing data of a study of cytomegalovirus exposure and HLA in healthy donors. Study-level points and caveats: Association of a missense DCLRE1C variant with TCR beta V- and J-gene trimming was reported in a later analysis. It was in a later analysis that TCR association rates were seen to vary by HLA locus, highest for DRB1 and lowest for HLA-C.

This PCR relied on a set of 60 Vbeta primers and 13 Jbeta primers. The table came from immunoSEQ multiplex PCR; TCRdb's copy has only in-frame clones and leaves some out. The sample features about 65,000 clones, with more than 15% in its top ten. On this clone: What it recognizes is unknown.

The CDR3 sequence is 17 residues long. Trimming pared 2 bases from V and 0 bases from J, leaving 14 bases between. Germline V gene lookup returns CDR1 LNHDA and CDR2 SQIVND (reference sequence). The specimen was PBMCs. This TCR was sampled from a boy between 10 and 17 years old in good health and CMV-seronegative. The chain is built from TRBV19 and TRBJ1-3; a possible D gene is TRBD1 (6 bases). This CDR3 reads CASSIMARTASGNTIYF. The CDR3 DNA sequence: TGTGCCAGTAGTATAATGGCCCGGACAGCCTCTGGAAACACCATATATTTT.